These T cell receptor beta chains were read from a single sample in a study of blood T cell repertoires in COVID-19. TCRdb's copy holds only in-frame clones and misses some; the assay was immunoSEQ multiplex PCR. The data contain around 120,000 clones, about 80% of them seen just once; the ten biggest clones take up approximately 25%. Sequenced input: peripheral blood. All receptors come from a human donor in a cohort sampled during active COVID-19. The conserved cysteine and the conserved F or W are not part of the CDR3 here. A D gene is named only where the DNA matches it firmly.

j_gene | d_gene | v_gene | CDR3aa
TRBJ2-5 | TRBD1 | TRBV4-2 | ASRNLLGQQETQY
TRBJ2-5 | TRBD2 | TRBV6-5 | ASSRRLAPKTQY
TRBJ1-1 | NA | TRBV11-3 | ASSFSGTEAF
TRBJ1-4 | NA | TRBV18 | ASSQGVNEKLF
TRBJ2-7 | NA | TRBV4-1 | ASSQVFRGVLEQY
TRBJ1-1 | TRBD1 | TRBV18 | ASSPRQGAITEAF
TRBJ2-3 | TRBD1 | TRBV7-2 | ASSSTGTALYTQY
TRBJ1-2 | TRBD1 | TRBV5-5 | ASSSGQGSGYT
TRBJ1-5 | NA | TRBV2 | ASSRVSSSNQPQH
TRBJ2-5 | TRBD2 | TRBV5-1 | ASSSPPGLAGGGETQY
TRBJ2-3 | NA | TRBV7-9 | AAGGSTDTQY
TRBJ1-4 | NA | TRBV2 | ASSAQGKTNEKLF
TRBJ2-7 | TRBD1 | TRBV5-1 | ASSVTGGSWDEQY
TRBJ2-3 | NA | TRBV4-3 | ASSLTGGRTDTQY
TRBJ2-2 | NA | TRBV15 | ATSRDRNTGELF
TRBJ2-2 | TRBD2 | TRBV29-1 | SVRDGRGDTGELF
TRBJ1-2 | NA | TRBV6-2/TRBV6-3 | ASSPFLRRGDRSFYGYT
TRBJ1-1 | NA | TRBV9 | ASSAQRGGTEAF
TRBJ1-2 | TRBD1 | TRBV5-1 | ASSSGQTFYT
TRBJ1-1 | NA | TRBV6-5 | ATYAGFTEAF